These 15 T cell receptor beta chains originate from one sample sequenced in a study of blood T cell repertoires in COVID-19. Repertoires were generated with immunoSEQ multiplex PCR, while TCRdb's copy carries only in-frame clones and drops some. The sample has roughly 70,000 clones, about 86% seen once. The specimen was peripheral blood. These receptors all come from a man in his 70s with active COVID-19.

The V gene is TRBV28, the J gene TRBJ2-7; D is perhaps TRBD1 (6 bases). Germline V gene data show CDR1 as MDHEN and CDR2 as SYDVKM. This CDR3 contains 14 residues. V was cut by 3 bases and J by 3 bases, with 12 bases left in between. This CDR3 reads CASSLGAGLYEQYF. In nucleotides, the CDR3 is TGTGCCAGCAGTTTGGGGGCAGGCCTCTACGAGCAGTACTTC.

This chain links TRBV5-4 with TRBJ2-7; 7 bases match TRBD2. The V and J ends lost 4 bases and 1 base, in that order; junction bases with no gene match: 11. Looked up from germline, CDR1 is SGHNT and CDR2 is YYREEE (reference sequence). This CDR3 is built from 16 residues. CDR3: CASSRLRGRGSYEQYF. Written as DNA, the CDR3 is TGTGCCAGCAGCCGTTTGCGGGGGAGGGGATCCTACGAGCAGTACTTC.

The V gene is TRBV7-9, the J gene TRBJ1-2; a weak D match, TRBD1 (5 bases). The CDR3 length is 14 residues. Trimming pared 5 bases from V and 4 bases from J, leaving 14 bases between. Germline CDR1 SEHNR, CDR2 FQNEAQ (reference sequence). CDR3 protein: CASSPRGSTYGYTF. The DNA of the CDR3 is TGTGCCAGCAGCCCCCGGGGGTCGACCTATGGCTACACCTTC.

J is TRBJ2-5 and V is TRBV5-4, with 9 bases that match TRBD2. The CDR3 has 17 residues. Per germline, CDR1 SGHNT and CDR2 YYREEE (reference sequence). Trimming cost V 4 bases and J 4 bases; bases outside gene matches: 14. The CDR3 protein is CASSTPALREGRETQYF. In DNA, the CDR3 is TGTGCCAGCAGCACCCCGGCACTGCGGGAGGGCCGAGAGACCCAGTACTTC.

This clone occurred once. The CDR3 protein is CASRTLGTGVVGGYTF. In DNA form, the CDR3 reads TGTGCCAGCAGGACCCTCGGGACAGGGGTGGTTGGTGGCTACACCTTC. The chain joins TRBV27 to TRBJ1-2, with TRBD1 identical over 10 bases. The CDR3 runs to 16 residues. Losses at the gene ends were 6 bases for V and 7 bases for J; bases not matched to a gene: 14. Germline V CDR1 and CDR2: MNHEY, SMNVEV (reference sequence).

This clone appeared once. This rearrangement joins TRBV6-5 to TRBJ1-2; maybe TRBD1 (5 bases). V gave up 6 bases and J gave up 5 bases, with 10 bases separating them. Germline V gene sequence: CDR1 MNHEY, CDR2 SVGAGI. This CDR3 is built from 12 residues. CDR3 loop: CASSPQGYGYTF. The CDR3 DNA reads as TGTGCCAGCAGCCCCCAGGGTTATGGCTACACCTTC.

V and J are TRBV11-3 and TRBJ1-1, with 7 bases identical to TRBD1. After removal of 6 bases from V and 1 base from J, the junction contained 8 bases not matched to a gene. The CDR3 runs to 15 residues. Germline CDR1 and CDR2: SGHNT and YENEEA. CDR3 sequence: CASRRTGNPNTEAFF. The CDR3 DNA is TGTGCCAGCAGAAGGACAGGAAACCCGAACACTGAAGCTTTCTTT.

This rearrangement joins TRBV5-1 to TRBJ2-7, with TRBD2 matching 8 bases. V shed 4 bases and J 0 bases; nucleotides not matched to a gene: 3. Germline V CDR1 and CDR2: SGHRS, YFSETQ. The CDR3 runs 14 residues. CDR3 sequence (DNA): TGCGCCAGCAGCGACGCGGGGGGCTCCTACGAGCAGTACTTC. This gives the protein CASSDAGGSYEQYF.

Written as DNA, the CDR3 is TGTGCCAGCAGCACTAACGGGGGAGCGGGAATCCGGGATACGCAGTATTTT. Residues: CASSTNGGAGIRDTQYF. The chain combines TRBV5-8 with TRBJ2-3; 7 bases are shared with TRBD2. The V and J ends lost 4 bases and 6 bases, in that order; junction bases with no gene match: 17. The germline gives CDR1 SGHTS, CDR2 YDEGEE. This CDR3 is built from 17 residues.

The CDR3 DNA is TGTGCCAGCAGCCCCCGGACTGGCTACAATGAGCAGTTCTTC. It translates to CASSPRTGYNEQFF. The J gene is TRBJ2-1, the V gene TRBV5-4, with D perhaps TRBD2 (5 bases). Germline V gene data show CDR1 as SGHNT and CDR2 as YYREEE (reference sequence). CDR3 length equals 14 residues. Trimming left V 4 bases short and J 3 bases short, with 11 bases between.

V usage is TRBV19 and J usage is TRBJ1-6, with D perhaps TRBD1 (5 bases). From germline, CDR1 is LNHDA and CDR2 SQIVND (reference sequence). There are 14 residues in the CDR3. V lost 4 bases, J lost 3 bases, and 7 bases lay in between. The CDR3 spells CASSKQGYNSPLHF. Written as DNA, the CDR3 is TGTGCCAGTAGTAAGCAGGGCTATAATTCACCCCTCCACTTT.

The chain has TRBV21-1 and TRBJ1-2; TRBD1, the D gene given by the table, was not confirmed from the DNA. TRBV21-1 is recorded as a pseudogene. This CDR3 comprises 12 residues. The CDR3 spells CARSQGVYGYTF. CDR3 nucleotide sequence: TGTGCCAGATCCCAGGGGGTCTATGGCTACACCTTC.

This sequence joins TRBV6-2 or TRBV6-3 and TRBJ1-2; D ambiguous. Trimming took off 4 bases at V and 1 base at J, with 7 bases between the two ends. The CDR3 is made up of 13 amino acids. Germline V gene sequence: CDR1 MNHEY, CDR2 SVGEGT. This chain's CDR3 is CASSSLGNYGYTF. The DNA of the CDR3 is TGTGCCAGCAGTTCTCTCGGTAACTATGGCTACACCTTC.

The genes are TRBV2 and TRBJ2-7, with 7 bases identical to TRBD2. Germline lookup yields CDR1 SNHLY and CDR2 FYNNEI. Unmatched junction bases numbered 13, after V lost 11 bases and J lost 3 bases. The CDR3 is made up of 14 amino acids. Written as DNA, the CDR3 is TGTGCCGGGTTGGGGGGGAGCACCCGCTACGAGCAGTACTTC. It encodes CAGLGGSTRYEQYF.

V and J are TRBV6-6 and TRBJ2-3; 7 positions agree with TRBD2. This CDR3 comprises 15 residues. Germline V gene data show CDR1 as MNHNY and CDR2 as SVGAGI (reference sequence). Trimming took 7 bases from V and 2 from J; bases not matched to a gene: 9. CDR3 DNA sequence: TGTGCCAGCAAAGAAGCGGGGCGCCCCACAGATACGCAGTATTTT. This encodes CASKEAGRPTDTQYF.